A selection of T cell receptor beta chains follows, all from one sample in a study of T cell responses to AZD1222 COVID-19 vaccine. The assay was immunoSEQ multiplex PCR, and TCRdb's table has in-frame clones only and misses some. This sample yields just under 150,000 clones, of which roughly 86% are seen a single time; 5% to 5.5% belongs to the top ten. Sequenced here: peripheral blood, sampled 28 days after the second dose of the MenACWY control vaccine. These receptors all come from an adult who received the MenACWY meningococcal vaccine as a control. CDR3s leave out the opening cysteine and the closing phenylalanine or tryptophan.

CDR3 length,J gene,V gene,CDR3 protein
13,TRBJ2-3,TRBV5-6,ASSLMGGHTDTQY
9,TRBJ1-2,TRBV6-5,ASSTGDGYT
12,TRBJ1-3,TRBV14,ASSQDLRGNTIY
12,TRBJ2-2,TRBV7-2,ASSLRGRTGELF
10,TRBJ1-3,TRBV25-1,ASKGTGNTIY
11,TRBJ2-7,TRBV5-6,ASSLGRVGGQY
10,TRBJ2-7,TRBV7-2,ASSPFGSEQY
15,TRBJ2-5,TRBV3-1/TRBV3-2,ASSQWVGVGDQETQY
10,TRBJ1-1,TRBV7-8,ASSLDAVEAF
12,TRBJ2-1,TRBV7-3,ASSLSQGAGEQF
13,TRBJ1-2,TRBV3-1/TRBV3-2,ASSPTGGGISGYT
13,TRBJ1-1,TRBV5-1,ASSLAPGRSTEAF
11,TRBJ1-1,TRBV3-1/TRBV3-2,ASSSRGNTEAF
11,TRBJ1-1,TRBV6-2/TRBV6-3,ASSRDSHTEAF
13,TRBJ1-5,TRBV23-1,ASSQRRQMDQPQH
13,TRBJ2-1,TRBV28,ASSLWDRSYNEQF
9,TRBJ2-1,TRBV20-1,SARRVTEQF
12,TRBJ1-1,TRBV12-5,ASAGDFPNTEAF
13,TRBJ2-2,TRBV25-1,ASSGDRPNTGELF
12,TRBJ1-4,TRBV7-9,ASSERGADEKLF
12,TRBJ1-1,TRBV11-3,ASSLGAVFNVAF
13,TRBJ2-1,TRBV3-1/TRBV3-2,ASSLTSGEYNEQF
10,TRBJ1-2,TRBV28,ASADRGYGYT
13,TRBJ1-1,TRBV18,ASSRSLTGNTEAF
11,TRBJ1-1,TRBV15,ATSREARTEAF
14,TRBJ2-2,TRBV24-1,ATPGTSGTSTGELF
10,TRBJ1-1,TRBV24-1,ATSGSAGEAF
13,TRBJ2-1,TRBV7-8,ASSLDRGSYNEQF
8,TRBJ1-1,TRBV20-1,SARDTEAF
12,TRBJ2-2,TRBV3-1/TRBV3-2,ASSRRGGTGELF
15,TRBJ2-3,TRBV6-8,ASSYSRGRGVGDTQY
13,TRBJ2-4,TRBV7-2,ASSRYPGGPDIQY
11,TRBJ2-1,TRBV4-3,ASSREFGNEQF
8,TRBJ1-4,TRBV19,ASYRGQLF
13,TRBJ2-7,TRBV7-8,ASSLVSGETYEQY
13,TRBJ2-7,TRBV19,ASSIPGTSGRLMY
13,TRBJ1-4,TRBV5-4,ASSLDRGPNEKLF
12,TRBJ1-4,TRBV11-1,ASSRAPEGEKLF
11,TRBJ1-2,TRBV19,ASSKGPNYGYT
12,TRBJ1-3,TRBV13,ASSLWTVGNTIY
14,TRBJ1-4,TRBV6-7,ASSLRAREEGEKLF
13,TRBJ1-1,TRBV5-1,ASSSYTGEGTEAF